This TCR beta chain was sequenced for a study of cytomegalovirus exposure and HLA in healthy donors. The study, taken as a whole, reports: Among donors in an Asian-associated ancestry cluster, a later analysis reportedly found fewer N-insertions than the roughly 610-donor mean. Cytomegalovirus-associated status was assigned to fewer than 200 TCR beta chains.

PCR used 60 Vbeta primers and 13 Jbeta primers. Libraries were prepared by immunoSEQ multiplex PCR; TCRdb keeps only in-frame clonotypes and omits some of them. The repertoire holds over 150,000 clones, with around 88% as singletons. This CDR3 region has 15 residues. Unmatched junction bases numbered 8, after V lost 6 bases and J lost 5 bases. CDR1 and CDR2 from the germline V gene are LNHDA and SQIVND (reference sequence). The donors gave bone marrow, and they were healthy. Points on this clone: Its antigen is unidentified.

This receptor was identified in a woman aged 30 to 39 in good health and CMV-seronegative. This chain joins TRBV19 and TRBJ1-4, with 8 bases lining up with TRBD1. The sequenced material came from PBMCs. The chain's CDR3 is CASSTWTGRNEKLFF. The DNA for the CDR3 is TGTGCCAGTAGCACATGGACAGGGAGGAATGAAAAACTGTTTTTT. The whole variable domain, remainder taken from reference TRBV19 and TRBJ1-4, is DGGITQSPKYLFRKEGQNVTLSCEQNLNHDAMYWYRQDPGQGLRLIYYSQIVNDFQKGDIAEGYSVSREKKESFPLTVTSAQKNPTAFYLCASSTWTGRNEKLFFGSGTQLSVL.